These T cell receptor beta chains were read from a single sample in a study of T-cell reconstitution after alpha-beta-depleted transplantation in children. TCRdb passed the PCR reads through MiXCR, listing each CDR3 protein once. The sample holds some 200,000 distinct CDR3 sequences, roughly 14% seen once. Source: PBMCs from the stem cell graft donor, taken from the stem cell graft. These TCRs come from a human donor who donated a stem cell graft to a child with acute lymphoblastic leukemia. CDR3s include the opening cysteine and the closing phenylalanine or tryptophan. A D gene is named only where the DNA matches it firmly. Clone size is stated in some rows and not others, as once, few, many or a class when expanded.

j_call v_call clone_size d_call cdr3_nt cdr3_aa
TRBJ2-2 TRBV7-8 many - TGTGCCAGCAGCTTAGCCGGGGGCGCCACCCCCCGTACCGGGGAGCTGTTTTTT CASSLAGGATPRTGELFF
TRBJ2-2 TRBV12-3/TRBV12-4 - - TGTGCCAGCAGTTTGGGGTCTGGGAGAGACGGGGAGCTGTTTTTT CASSLGSGRDGELFF
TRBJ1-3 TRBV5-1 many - TGCGCCAGCAGCTTGGATGGGGGGCGGTCAGGAAACACCATATATTTT CASSLDGGRSGNTIYF
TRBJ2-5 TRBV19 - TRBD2 TGTGCCAGTACCCCCAGCGGGAGGCGACAGGGAGAGATGCAAGAGACCCAGTACTTC CASTPSGRRQGEMQETQYF
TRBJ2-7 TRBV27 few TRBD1 TGTGCCAGCAGCCTCGATCGACAGGGGGTCCACGAGCAGTACTTC CASSLDRQGVHEQYF
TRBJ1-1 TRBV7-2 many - TGTGCCAGCAGCCCTTTCCGGACGGTTGAAGCTTTCTTT CASSPFRTVEAFF
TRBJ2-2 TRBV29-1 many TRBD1 TGCAGCGTTAAGACAGGGGGCGGGGAGCTGTTTTTT CSVKTGGGELFF
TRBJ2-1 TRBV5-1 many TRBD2 TGCGCCAGCAGCAGGACTAGCGGGAGTAGCGTTGAGCAGTTCTTC CASSRTSGSSVEQFF
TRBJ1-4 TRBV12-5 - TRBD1 TGTGCTAGTGGTCTGGGACAGGGGGCGGCCAAACTGTTTTTT CASGLGQGAAKLFF
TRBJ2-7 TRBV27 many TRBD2 TGTGCCAGCAGTTTGGCTAGCGGGAGGGGCGAGCAGTACTTC CASSLASGRGEQYF
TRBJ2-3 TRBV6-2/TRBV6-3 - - TGTGCCAGCATCCCCCACCTAGCCGTCGGCACAGATACGCAGTATTTT CASIPHLAVGTDTQYF
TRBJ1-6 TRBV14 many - TGTGCCAGCAGCCAAGTGTCGGCAGATAGCTCCTATAATTCACCCCTCCACTTT CASSQVSADSSYNSPLHF
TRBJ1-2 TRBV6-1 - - TGTGCCAGCAGTGAAGGTTGGATCGATGGCTACACCTTC CASSEGWIDGYTF
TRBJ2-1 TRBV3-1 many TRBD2 TGTGCCAGCAGCCCAATAGGACTAGCGGGAGGGAATGAGCAGTTCTTC CASSPIGLAGGNEQFF
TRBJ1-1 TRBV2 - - TGTGCCAGCAGTGAAACAGGAATCCGCACTGAAGCTTTCTTT CASSETGIRTEAFF
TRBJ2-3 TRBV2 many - TGTGCCAGCAGTTTACAGGCCACCCGCACAGATACGCAGTATTTT CASSLQATRTDTQYF
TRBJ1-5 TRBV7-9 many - TGTGCCAGCAGCCCCTGGGACGGCCGGGGGGATCAGCCCCAGCATTTT CASSPWDGRGDQPQHF
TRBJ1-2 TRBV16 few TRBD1 TGTGCCAGCTGCGATACTTTGAAGGGACAGGGGGCCTATGGCTACACCTTC CASCDTLKGQGAYGYTF
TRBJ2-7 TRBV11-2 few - TGTGCCAGCAGCTTAGAGGCTTTGACAGCGTGGGAGCAGTACTTC CASSLEALTAWEQYF
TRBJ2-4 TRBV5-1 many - TGCGCCAGCACCCCAGACGGACGGGCAGCCAAAAACATTCAGTACTTC CASTPDGRAAKNIQYF
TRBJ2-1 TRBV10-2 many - TGCGCCAGCGCCACTAGAGGGGAATACAATGAGCAGTTCTTC CASATRGEYNEQFF
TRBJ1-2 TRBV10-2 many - TGCGCCAGCAGTGAGTCGGCGGGGCGCTATGGCTACACCTTC CASSESAGRYGYTF
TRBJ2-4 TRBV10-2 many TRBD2 TGCGCCAGCAGTGAAATGGGGGTAGCGGGAGGTATAGCCAAAAACATTCAGTACTTC CASSEMGVAGGIAKNIQYF
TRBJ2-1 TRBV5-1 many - TGCGCCAGCAGCGGTGATTCGGGTGGTGAGGGGAATGAGCAGTTCTTC CASSGDSGGEGNEQFF
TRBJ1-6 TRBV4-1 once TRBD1 TGCGCCAGCAGCCAGCCCCGGGACAGGGGCAATCCCCTCCACTTT CASSQPRDRGNPLHF
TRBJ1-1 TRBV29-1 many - TGCAGCGTCGTCGCGAACACTGAAGCTTTCTTT CSVVANTEAFF
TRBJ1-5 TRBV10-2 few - TGCGCCAGCAGTGAGTTTATAGGGTCTAATCAGCCCCAGCATTTT CASSEFIGSNQPQHF
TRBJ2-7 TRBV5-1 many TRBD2 TGCGCCAGCAGCACCTCTAGCGGGGCCCCCTACGAGCAGTACTTC CASSTSSGAPYEQYF
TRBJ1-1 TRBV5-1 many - TGCGCCAGCAGCTTGGATGGTCACAGCCCAAACACTGAAGCTTTCTTT CASSLDGHSPNTEAFF
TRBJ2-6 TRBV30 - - TGTGCCTGGAGTGCCAACTACATCTCTGGGGCCAACGTCCTGACTTTC CAWSANYISGANVLTF
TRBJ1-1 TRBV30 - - TGTGCCTGGAGCCGCGGGCTGGACACTGAAGCTTTCTTT CAWSRGLDTEAFF
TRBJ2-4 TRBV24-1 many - TGTGCCACCAGTGATTTAACTGGCCCCCCAAGATTAATAGCCAAAAACATTCAGTACTTC CATSDLTGPPRLIAKNIQYF
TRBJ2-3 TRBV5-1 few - TGCGCCAGCAGCATCACGGACGGGATGGGGTCAGATACGCAGTATTTT CASSITDGMGSDTQYF
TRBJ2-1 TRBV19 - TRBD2 TGTGCCAGTAGTATACTAGCGGGGCTGTACAATGAGCAGTTCTTC CASSILAGLYNEQFF
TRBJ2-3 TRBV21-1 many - TGTGCCGGTCCAACGAGCACAGATACGCAGTATTTT CAGPTSTDTQYF
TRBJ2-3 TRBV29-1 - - TGCAGCGTTGAGCTAGCAGGGACAGATACGCAGTATTTT CSVELAGTDTQYF
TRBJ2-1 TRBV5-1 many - TGCGCCAGCAGCTTGGTAGCCAGGGAGTACAATGAGCAGTTCTTC CASSLVAREYNEQFF
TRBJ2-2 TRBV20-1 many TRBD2 TGCAGTGCTAGGGGGCTAGCGGGAGTCGCCGGGGAGCTGTTTTTT CSARGLAGVAGELFF
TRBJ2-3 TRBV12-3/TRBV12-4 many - TGTGCCAGCAGTTCAGGTGTAGGAGATACGCAGTATTTT CASSSGVGDTQYF
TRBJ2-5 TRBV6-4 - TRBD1 TGTGCCAGCAGTTCTACAGGGGGCGAGGAGACCCAGTACTTC CASSSTGGEETQYF
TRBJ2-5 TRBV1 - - TGCACCAGCAGCATGGGACTTAGGGCCGGGGAGACCCAGTACTTC CTSSMGLRAGETQYF
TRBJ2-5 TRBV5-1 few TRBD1 TGCGCCAGCAGCACCCCACCTGGGACAGGGAGAGAGACCCAGTACTTC CASSTPPGTGRETQYF
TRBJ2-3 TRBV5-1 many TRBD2 TGCGCCAGCAGCCCCGGGACTAGCGGTTCCCTCCGCACAGATACGCAGTATTTT CASSPGTSGSLRTDTQYF
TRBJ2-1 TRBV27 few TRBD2 TGTGCCAGCAGTTTCCCACGGGAGCGGGAGAGCAATGAGCAGTTCTTC CASSFPRERESNEQFF
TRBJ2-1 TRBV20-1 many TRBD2 TGCAGTGCTAGAGATCGAAGGACTAGTACCTACAATGAGCAGTTCTTC CSARDRRTSTYNEQFF
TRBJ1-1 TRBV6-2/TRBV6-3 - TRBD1 TGTGCCAGCAGTCCGGACAGGGGTGCGCGCTCCTTT CASSPDRGARSF
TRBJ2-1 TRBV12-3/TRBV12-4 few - TGTGCCAGCCCCCCTCATGGCAATGAGCAGTTCTTC CASPPHGNEQFF
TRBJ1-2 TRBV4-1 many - TGCGCCAGCAGCCTCAATGCCCGGTCTGCTAACTATGGCTACACCTTC CASSLNARSANYGYTF